This T cell receptor beta chain was identified during a study of T-cell memory formation after mild COVID-19. Whole-study context: Largely, the TCR clusters proved donor specific.

The germline gives CDR1 ENHRY, CDR2 SYGVKD. CDR3 length: 12 residues. V dropped 2 bases and J dropped 4 bases, with 3 bases sitting between them. A 5'RACE reaction primed in the constant segment made cDNA libraries of TCR alpha and TCR beta, and these carried sample barcodes and UMIs. TCRdb independently ran MiXCR on the 5' RACE reads; one entry per CDR3 protein. The table has around 510,000 distinct CDR3 sequences, roughly a fifth seen once. Findings of the study overall: A second wave expanding day 15 to 37 was CD4+-biased; contracting clones were balanced. What remained unconfirmed was the SARS-CoV-2 specificity of second-wave clones peaking on day 37.

With regard to this clonotype: Antigen specificity is unknown. This may stem from a read error, because a much larger clone lies one nucleotide away.

The rearrangement uses TRBV10-3 and TRBJ2-1; D not certain. The specimen sequenced was PBMCs or a T cell subset sorted from them (not recorded which). This TCR was sampled from an adult woman who had mild COVID-19 (a few samples of this study predate the infection). Cell type and time point are not known. The CDR3 bases are TGTGCCATCAGTGAGCAGTACAATGAGCAGTTCTTC. This translates into CAISEQYNEQFF.